This T cell receptor beta chain is from a study of blood T cell repertoires in COVID-19. Turning to the study itself: Nucleic acid was either cDNA or gDNA, and it came from T cells, B-cell-depleted T cells, or PBMCs.

Produced via immunoSEQ multiplex PCR; TCRdb's table is partial and in-frame only. The sample includes approximately 230,000 clones, 75% to 90% of them seen just once. The germline V gene has CDR1 KGHSH and CDR2 LQKENI. CDR3 size: 16 residues. Deletions cut 3 bases from V and 2 bases from J, with 16 bases between. This receptor was obtained from a young woman with acute COVID-19. Sequencing input: PBMCs or T cells enriched from blood (not recorded which). This chain uses TRBV18 with TRBJ1-1; a weak D match, TRBD1 (5 bases). CDR3 amino acids: CASSPDRGELNTEAFF. The DNA for the CDR3 is TGTGCCAGCTCACCCGATCGGGGGGAACTCAACACTGAAGCTTTCTTT.